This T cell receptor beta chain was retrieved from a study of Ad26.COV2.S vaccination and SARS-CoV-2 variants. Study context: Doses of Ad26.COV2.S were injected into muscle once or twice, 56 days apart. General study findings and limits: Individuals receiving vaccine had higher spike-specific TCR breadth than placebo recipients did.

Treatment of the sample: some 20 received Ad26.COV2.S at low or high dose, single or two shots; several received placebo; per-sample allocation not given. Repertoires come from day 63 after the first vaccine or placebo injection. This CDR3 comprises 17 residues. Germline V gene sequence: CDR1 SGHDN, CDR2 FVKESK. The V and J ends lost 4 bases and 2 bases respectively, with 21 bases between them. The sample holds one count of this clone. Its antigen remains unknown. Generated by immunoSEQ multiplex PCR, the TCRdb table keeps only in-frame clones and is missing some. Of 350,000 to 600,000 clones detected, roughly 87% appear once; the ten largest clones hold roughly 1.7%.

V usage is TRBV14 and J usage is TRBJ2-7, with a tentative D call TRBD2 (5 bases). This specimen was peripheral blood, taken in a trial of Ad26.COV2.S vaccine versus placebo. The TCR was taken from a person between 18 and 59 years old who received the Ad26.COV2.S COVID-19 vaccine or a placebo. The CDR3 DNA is TGTGCCAGCAGCCTTTCAGCAGGCTACCGAGGGCCCTACGAGCAGTACTTC. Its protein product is CASSLSAGYRGPYEQYF. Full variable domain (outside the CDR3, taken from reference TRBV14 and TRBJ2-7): EAGVTQFPSHSVIEKGQTVTLRCDPISGHDNLYWYRRVMGKEIKFLLHFVKESKQDESGMPNNRFLAERTGGTYSTLKVQPAELEDSGVYFCASSLSAGYRGPYEQYFGPGTRLTVT.